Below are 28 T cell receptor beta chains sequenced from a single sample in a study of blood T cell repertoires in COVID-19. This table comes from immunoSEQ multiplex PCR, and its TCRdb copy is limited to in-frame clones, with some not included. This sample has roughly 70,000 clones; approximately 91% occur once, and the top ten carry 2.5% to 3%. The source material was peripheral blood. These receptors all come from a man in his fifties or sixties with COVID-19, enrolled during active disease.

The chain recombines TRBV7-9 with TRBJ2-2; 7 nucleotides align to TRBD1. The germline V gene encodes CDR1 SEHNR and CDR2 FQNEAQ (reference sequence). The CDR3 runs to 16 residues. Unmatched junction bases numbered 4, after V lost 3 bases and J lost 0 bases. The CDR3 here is CASSFPGTANTGELFF. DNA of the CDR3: TGTGCCAGCAGCTTCCCCGGGACAGCGAACACCGGGGAGCTGTTTTTT.

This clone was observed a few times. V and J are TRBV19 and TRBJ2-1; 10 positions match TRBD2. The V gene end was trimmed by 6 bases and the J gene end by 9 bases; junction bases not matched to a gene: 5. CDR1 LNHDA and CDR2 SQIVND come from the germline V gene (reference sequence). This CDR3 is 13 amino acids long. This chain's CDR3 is CASSGEREGEQFF. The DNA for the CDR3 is TGTGCCAGTAGCGGCGAGCGGGAGGGTGAGCAGTTCTTC.

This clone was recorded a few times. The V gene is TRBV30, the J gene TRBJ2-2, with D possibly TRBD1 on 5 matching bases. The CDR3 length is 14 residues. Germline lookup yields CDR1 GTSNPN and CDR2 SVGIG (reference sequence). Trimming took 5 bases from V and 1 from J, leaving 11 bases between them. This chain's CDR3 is CAWLQALNTGELFF. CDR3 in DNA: TGTGCCTGGTTACAGGCCCTGAACACCGGGGAGCTGTTTTTT.

The CDR3 reads CASSATGQPNTEAFF. CDR3 sequence (DNA): TGTGCCAGCAGCGCAACGGGACAGCCCAACACTGAAGCTTTCTTT. V is TRBV9 and J is TRBJ1-1, with 7 bases fitting TRBD1. The CDR3 spans 15 residues. V shed 3 bases and J 2 bases; nucleotides not matched to a gene: 7. Germline V lookup: CDR1 SGDLS, CDR2 YYNGEE. Filled out from reference TRBV9 and TRBJ1-1, the complete variable domain reads DSGVTQTPKHLITATGQRVTLRCSPRSGDLSVYWYQQSLDQGLQFLIQYYNGEERAKGNILERFSAQQFPDLHSELNLSSLELGDSALYFCASSATGQPNTEAFFGQGTRLTVV.

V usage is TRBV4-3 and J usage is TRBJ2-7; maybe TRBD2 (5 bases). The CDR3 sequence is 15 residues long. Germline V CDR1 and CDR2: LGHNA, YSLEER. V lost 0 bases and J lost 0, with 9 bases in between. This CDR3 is CASSQEDSVSYEQYF. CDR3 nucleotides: TGCGCCAGCAGCCAAGAGGACTCGGTCTCCTACGAGCAGTACTTC.

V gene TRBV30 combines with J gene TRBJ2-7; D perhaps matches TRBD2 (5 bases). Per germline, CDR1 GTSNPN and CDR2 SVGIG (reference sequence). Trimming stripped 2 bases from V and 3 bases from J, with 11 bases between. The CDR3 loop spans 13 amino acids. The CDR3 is CAWSRGEFYEQYF. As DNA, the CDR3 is TGTGCCTGGAGTCGGGGAGAATTCTACGAGCAGTACTTC.

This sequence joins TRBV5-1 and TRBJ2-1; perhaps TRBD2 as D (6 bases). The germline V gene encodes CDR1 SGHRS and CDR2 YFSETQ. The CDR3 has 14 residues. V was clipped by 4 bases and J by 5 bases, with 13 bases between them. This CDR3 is CASSLPGLNNEQFF. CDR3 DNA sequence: TGCGCCAGCAGCCTCCCGGGACTCAACAATGAGCAGTTCTTC.

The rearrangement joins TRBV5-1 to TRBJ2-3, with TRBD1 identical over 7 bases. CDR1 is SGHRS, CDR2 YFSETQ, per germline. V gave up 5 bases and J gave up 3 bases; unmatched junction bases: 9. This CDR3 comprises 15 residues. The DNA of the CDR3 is TGCGCCAGCAGAATCCGGGACAGTGATACAGATACGCAGTATTTT. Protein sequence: CASRIRDSDTDTQYF.

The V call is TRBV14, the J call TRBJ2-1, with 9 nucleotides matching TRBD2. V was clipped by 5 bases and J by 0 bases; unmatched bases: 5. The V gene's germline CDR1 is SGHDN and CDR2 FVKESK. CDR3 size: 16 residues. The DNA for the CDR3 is TGTGCCAGCAGCTATAGCGGGAGAAGCTCCTACAATGAGCAGTTCTTC. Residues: CASSYSGRSSYNEQFF.

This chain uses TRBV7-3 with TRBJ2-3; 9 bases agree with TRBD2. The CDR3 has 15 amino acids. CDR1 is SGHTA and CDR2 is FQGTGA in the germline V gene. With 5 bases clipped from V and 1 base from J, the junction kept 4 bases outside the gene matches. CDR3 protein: CASSLLAGRTDTQYF. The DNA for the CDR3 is TGTGCCAGCAGCCTCCTAGCGGGACGCACAGATACGCAGTATTTT. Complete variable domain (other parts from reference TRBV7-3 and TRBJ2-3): GAGVSQTPSNKVTEKGKYVELRCDPISGHTALYWYRQSLGQGPEFLIYFQGTGAADDSGLPNDRFFAVRPEGSVSTLKIQRTERGDSAVYLCASSLLAGRTDTQYFGPGTRLTVL.

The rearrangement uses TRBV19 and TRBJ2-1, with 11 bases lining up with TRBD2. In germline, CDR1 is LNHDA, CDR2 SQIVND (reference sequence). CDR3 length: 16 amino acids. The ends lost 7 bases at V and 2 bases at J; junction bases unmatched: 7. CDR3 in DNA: TGTGCCAGTACCGCACTAGCGGGAGACCCCTACAATGAGCAGTTCTTC. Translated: CASTALAGDPYNEQFF.

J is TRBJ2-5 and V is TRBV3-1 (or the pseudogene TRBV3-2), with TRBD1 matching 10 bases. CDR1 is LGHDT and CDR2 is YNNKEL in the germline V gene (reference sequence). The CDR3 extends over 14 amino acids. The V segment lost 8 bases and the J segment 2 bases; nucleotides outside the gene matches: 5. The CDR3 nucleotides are TGTGCCAGCGGACCGGACAGGGGGCAAGAGACCCAGTACTTC. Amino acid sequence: CASGPDRGQETQYF.

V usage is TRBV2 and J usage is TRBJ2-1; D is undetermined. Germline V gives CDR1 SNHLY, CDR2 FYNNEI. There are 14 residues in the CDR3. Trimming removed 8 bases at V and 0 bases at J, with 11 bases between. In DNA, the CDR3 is TGTGCCAGCCGAGAAACCCGCTCCTACAATGAGCAGTTCTTC. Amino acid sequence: CASRETRSYNEQFF.

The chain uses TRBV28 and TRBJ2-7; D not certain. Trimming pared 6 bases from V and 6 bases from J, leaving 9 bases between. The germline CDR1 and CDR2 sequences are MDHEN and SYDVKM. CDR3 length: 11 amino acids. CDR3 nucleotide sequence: TGTGCCAGCAGAGAATTACTCGAGCAGTACTTC. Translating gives CASRELLEQYF.

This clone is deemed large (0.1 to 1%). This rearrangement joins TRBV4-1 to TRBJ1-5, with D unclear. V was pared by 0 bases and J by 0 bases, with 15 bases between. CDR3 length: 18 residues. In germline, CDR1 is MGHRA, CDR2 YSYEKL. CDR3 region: CASSQDPLAIFSNQPQHF. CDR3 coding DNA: TGCGCCAGCAGCCAAGATCCGCTTGCGATCTTTAGCAATCAGCCCCAGCATTTT.

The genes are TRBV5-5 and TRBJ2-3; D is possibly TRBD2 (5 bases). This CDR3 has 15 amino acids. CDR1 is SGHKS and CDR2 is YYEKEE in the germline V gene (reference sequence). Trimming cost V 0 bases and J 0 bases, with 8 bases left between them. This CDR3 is CASSLDAGSTDTQYF. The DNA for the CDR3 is TGTGCCAGCAGCTTGGATGCGGGCAGCACAGATACGCAGTATTTT.

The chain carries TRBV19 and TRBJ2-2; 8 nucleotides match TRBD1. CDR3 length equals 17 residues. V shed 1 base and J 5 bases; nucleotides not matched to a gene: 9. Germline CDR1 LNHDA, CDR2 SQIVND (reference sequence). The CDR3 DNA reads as TGTGCCAGTAGTATAGGTTACGGGACAGGCTTTACCGGGGAGCTGTTTTTT. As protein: CASSIGYGTGFTGELFF.

The DNA of the CDR3 is TGTGCCAGCGAAGGGGGTTCCGGGACTAGCGGGACCGGGGAGCTGTTTTTT. It encodes CASEGGSGTSGTGELFF. The chain is built from TRBV25-1 and TRBJ2-2; 12 nucleotides align to TRBD2. Unmatched junction bases numbered 12, after V lost 8 bases and J lost 5 bases. There are 17 residues in the CDR3. The germline CDR1 and CDR2 sequences are MGHDK and SYGVNS. The whole variable domain, remainder taken from reference TRBV25-1 and TRBJ2-2, is EADIYQTPRYLVIGTGKKITLECSQTMGHDKMYWYQQDPGMELHLIHYSYGVNSTEKGDLSSESTVSRIRTEHFPLTLESARPSHTSQYLCASEGGSGTSGTGELFFGEGSRLTVL.

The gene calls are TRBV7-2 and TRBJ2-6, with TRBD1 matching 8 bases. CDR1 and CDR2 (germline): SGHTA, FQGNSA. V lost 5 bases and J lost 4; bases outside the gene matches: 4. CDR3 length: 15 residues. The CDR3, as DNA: TGTGCCAGCAGCCGCAGGGGGCGCGGGGCCAACGTCCTGACTTTC. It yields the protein CASSRRGRGANVLTF.

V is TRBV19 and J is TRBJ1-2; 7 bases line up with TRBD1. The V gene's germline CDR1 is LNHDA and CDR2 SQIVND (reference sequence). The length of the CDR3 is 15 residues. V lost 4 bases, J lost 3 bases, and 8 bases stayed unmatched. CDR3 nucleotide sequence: TGTGCCAGTAGTAGATCGGGACAGTCACACTATGGCTACACCTTC. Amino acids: CASSRSGQSHYGYTF. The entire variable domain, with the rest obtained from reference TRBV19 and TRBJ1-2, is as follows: DGGITQSPKYLFRKEGQNVTLSCEQNLNHDAMYWYRQDPGQGLRLIYYSQIVNDFQKGDIAEGYSVSREKKESFPLTVTSAQKNPTAFYLCASSRSGQSHYGYTFGSGTRLTVV.

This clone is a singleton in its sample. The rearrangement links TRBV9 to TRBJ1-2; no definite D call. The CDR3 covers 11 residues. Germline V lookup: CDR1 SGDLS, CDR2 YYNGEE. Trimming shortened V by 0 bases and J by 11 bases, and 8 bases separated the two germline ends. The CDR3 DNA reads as TGTGCCAGCAGCGTAGCGGGGAAATACACCTTC. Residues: CASSVAGKYTF.

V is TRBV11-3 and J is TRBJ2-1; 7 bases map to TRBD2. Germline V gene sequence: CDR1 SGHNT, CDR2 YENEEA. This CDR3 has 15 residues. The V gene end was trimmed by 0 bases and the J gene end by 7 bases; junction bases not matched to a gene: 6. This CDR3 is CASSLEAGEHNEQFF. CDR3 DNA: TGTGCCAGCAGCTTAGAGGCGGGAGAGCATAATGAGCAGTTCTTC. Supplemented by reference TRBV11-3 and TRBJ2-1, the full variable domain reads EAGVVQSPRYKIIEKKQPVAFWCNPISGHNTLYWYLQNLGQGPELLIRYENEEAVDDSQLPKDRFSAERLKGVDSTLKIQPAELGDSAVYLCASSLEAGEHNEQFFGPGTRLTVL.

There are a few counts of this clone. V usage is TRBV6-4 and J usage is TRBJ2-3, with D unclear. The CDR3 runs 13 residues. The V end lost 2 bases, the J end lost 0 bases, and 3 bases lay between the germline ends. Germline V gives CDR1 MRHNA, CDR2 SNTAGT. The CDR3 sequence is CASSDGSTDTQYF. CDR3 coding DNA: TGTGCCAGCAGTGACGGCAGCACAGATACGCAGTATTTT.

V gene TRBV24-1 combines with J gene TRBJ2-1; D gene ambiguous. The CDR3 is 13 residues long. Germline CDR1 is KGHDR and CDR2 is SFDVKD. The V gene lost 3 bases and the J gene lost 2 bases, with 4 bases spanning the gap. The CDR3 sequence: CATSDSPYNEQFF. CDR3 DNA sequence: TGTGCCACCAGTGATAGCCCCTACAATGAGCAGTTCTTC.

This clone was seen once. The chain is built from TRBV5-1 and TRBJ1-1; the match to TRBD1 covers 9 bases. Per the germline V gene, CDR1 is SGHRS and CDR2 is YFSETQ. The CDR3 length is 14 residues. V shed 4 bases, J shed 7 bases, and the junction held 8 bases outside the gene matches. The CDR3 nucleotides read TGCGCCAGCAGCCTTGGACAGGGGAAGGTTGAAGCTTTCTTT. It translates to CASSLGQGKVEAFF.

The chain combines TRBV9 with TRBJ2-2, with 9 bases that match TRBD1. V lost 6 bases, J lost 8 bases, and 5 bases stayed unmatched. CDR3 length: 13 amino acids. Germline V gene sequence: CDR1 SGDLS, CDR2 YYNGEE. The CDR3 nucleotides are TGTGCCAGCACCTTCGGACAGGGGGGGGAGCTGTTTTTT. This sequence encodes CASTFGQGGELFF.

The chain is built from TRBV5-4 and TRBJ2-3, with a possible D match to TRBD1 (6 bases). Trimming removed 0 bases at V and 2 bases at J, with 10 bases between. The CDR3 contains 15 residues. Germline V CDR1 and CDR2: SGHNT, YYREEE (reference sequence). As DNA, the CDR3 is TGTGCCAGCAGCTTGGCGGGACACAACACAGATACGCAGTATTTT. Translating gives CASSLAGHNTDTQYF.

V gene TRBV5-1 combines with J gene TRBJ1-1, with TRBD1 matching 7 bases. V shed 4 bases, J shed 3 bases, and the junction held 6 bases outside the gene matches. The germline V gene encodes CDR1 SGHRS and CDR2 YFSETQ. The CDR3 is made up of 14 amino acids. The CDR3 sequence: CASSRDRAYTEAFF. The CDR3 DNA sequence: TGCGCCAGCAGCCGAGACAGGGCATACACTGAAGCTTTCTTT.